These 22 T cell receptor beta chains came from one sample sequenced in a study of T cells in Graves' hyperthyroidism and ophthalmopathy. The TCR beta CDR3 regions underwent amplification using RNA transcripts as the source. Researchers ran a first-round RT-PCR on the TCR CDR3 using the HTBI primer set. Each CDR3 protein gets one entry after TCRdb re-called the multiplex PCR reads with MiXCR. Among more than 450,000 distinct CDR3 sequences listed, 12% to 15% were seen once. Input material: blood. All receptors derive from a woman between 40 and 50 years old with Graves' hyperthyroidism.

The genes are TRBV20-1 and TRBJ1-5; D remains unclear. The CDR3 has 19 residues. Trimming pared 0 bases from V and 2 bases from J, leaving 23 bases between. From germline, CDR1 is DFQATT and CDR2 SNEGSKA (reference sequence). The DNA of the CDR3 is TGCAGTGCTAGAGATTTAGACCGCTCATCCTCCTTGGGCAATCAGCCCCAGCATTTT. As protein: CSARDLDRSSSLGNQPQHF.

This clonotype was seen a few times. The rearrangement joins TRBV27 to TRBJ1-5; 7 positions match TRBD1. Germline assignment: CDR1 MNHEY and CDR2 SMNVEV (reference sequence). CDR3 size: 16 residues. With 2 bases clipped from V and 4 bases from J, the junction kept 8 bases outside the gene matches. The CDR3 region has the DNA TGTGCCAGCAGTTTACGTAAAGGGGGCGCAAATCAGCCCCAGCATTTT. It yields the protein CASSLRKGGANQPQHF.

This clonotype was detected ten times or more. CDR3 sequence (DNA): TGTGCCAGCAGTTATCGCAGGGGGGGGAACACCGGGGAGCTGTTTTTT. It codes for CASSYRRGGNTGELFF. The chain links TRBV6-1 to TRBJ2-2; D possibly matches TRBD1 or TRBD2 (7 bases each). This CDR3 contains 16 residues. V was clipped by 5 bases and J by 1 base, with 14 bases between them. Per the germline V gene, CDR1 is MNHNS and CDR2 is SASEGT.

This clonotype was counted a few times. This chain uses TRBV11-2 with TRBJ2-3; no reliable D call. Trimming took 1 base from V and 4 from J, leaving 12 bases between them. The V gene's germline CDR1 is SGHAT and CDR2 FQNNGV. The CDR3 runs 15 residues. CDR3 coding DNA: TGTGCCAGCAGCTTAGGGGTTTTCAGCCCAGATACGCAGTATTTT. Its translation is CASSLGVFSPDTQYF.

This clonotype was seen a few times. It may be a read error: a sequence one base away is much more abundant. The V call is TRBV2, the J call TRBJ2-5; no firm D call. V was trimmed by 4 bases and J by 2 bases, leaving 8 bases between them. Germline V CDR1 and CDR2: SNHLY, FYNNEI. This CDR3 spans 13 amino acids. CDR3 in amino acids: CASSVWAQETQYF. Here the CDR3 DNA reads TGTGCCAGCAGTGTGTGGGCTCAAGAGACCCAGTACTTC. Filled out from reference TRBV2 and TRBJ2-5, the complete variable domain reads EPEVTQTPSHQVTQMGQEVILRCVPISNHLYFYWYRQILGQKVEFLVSFYNNEISEKSEIFDDQFSVERPDGSNFTLKIRSTKLEDSAMYFCASSVWAQETQYFGPGTRLLVL.

This clonotype has a count of ten or more. The chain uses TRBV2 and TRBJ2-2, with 8 bases matching TRBD1. This CDR3 comprises 15 residues. V was clipped by 1 base and J by 8 bases; unmatched bases: 6. Germline CDR1 reads SNHLY; CDR2 reads FYNNEI. This CDR3 is CASSEGTGISGELFF. CDR3 in DNA: TGTGCCAGCAGTGAAGGGACAGGGATTTCAGGGGAGCTGTTTTTT.

In its sample, this clonotype was seen many times. This CDR3 reads CASSQWEREDRGEQFF. Written as DNA, the CDR3 is TGTGCCAGCAGCCAATGGGAGCGGGAAGATAGAGGGGAGCAGTTCTTC. The rearrangement joins TRBV7-2 to TRBJ2-1, with 7 bases that match TRBD2. CDR1 is SGHTA and CDR2 is FQGNSA in the germline V gene. The CDR3 runs 16 residues. The junction had 17 bases not matched to a gene; V was cut back by 5 bases and J by 10 bases.

As regards this clonotype: In this CDR3 the conserved last residue, phenylalanine or tryptophan, is missing, so a read error is likely. The rearrangement uses TRBV11-2 and TRBJ2-1, with 13 bases lining up with TRBD2. The V gene end was trimmed by 5 bases and the J gene end by 0 bases; junction bases not matched to a gene: 10. The CDR3 is 19 amino acids. CDR1 is SGHAT, CDR2 FQNNGV, per germline. CDR3 nucleotide sequence: TGTGCCAGCAGCACTACCGGGACTAGCGGGGACGGCTCCTACAATGAGCAGTTCTCC. Translated, it gives CASSTTGTSGDGSYNEQFS.

Many counts were recorded for this clonotype. This chain links TRBV28 with TRBJ2-1; D not certain. The CDR3 has 13 residues. Germline values: CDR1 MDHEN, CDR2 SYDVKM. Trimming took off 7 bases at V and 4 bases at J, with 11 bases between the two ends. In DNA, the CDR3 is TGTGCCAGCACTGGCGGTTCATACAATGAGCAGTTCTTC. It is translated as CASTGGSYNEQFF.

This clonotype was observed at least ten times. This chain joins TRBV2 and TRBJ1-1; D might be TRBD1 (5 bases). The V and J ends lost 2 bases and 1 base respectively, with 11 bases between them. The CDR3 is 15 amino acids. Germline CDR1 and CDR2: SNHLY and FYNNEI. The CDR3 DNA sequence: TGTGCCAGCAGTGAAAGGGGTGGCACGAACACTGAAGCTTTCTTT. It translates to CASSERGGTNTEAFF.

V and J are TRBV9 and TRBJ1-4, with D maybe TRBD1 (5 bases). With 0 bases removed from V and 1 base from J, the gap between germline ends came to 10 bases. CDR3 length: 16 residues. Germline CDR1 reads SGDLS; CDR2 reads YYNGEE. This chain's CDR3 is CASSVGWGGTNEKLFF. DNA of the CDR3: TGTGCCAGCAGCGTAGGATGGGGGGGAACTAATGAAAAACTGTTTTTT.

In this sample, this clonotype turned up many times. V usage is TRBV28 and J usage is TRBJ1-1; maybe TRBD1 (6 bases). Germline-derived CDR1 and CDR2 are MDHEN and SYDVKM. V was shortened by 7 bases and J by 8 bases, with 17 bases between the two germline ends. The CDR3 sequence is 13 residues long. CDR3 DNA sequence: TGTGCCAGCAACGCCGTGGGGGGGCACGAAGCTTTCTTT. Translating gives CASNAVGGHEAFF. The full variable domain, with the rest looked up from reference TRBV28 and TRBJ1-1, is DVKVTQSSRYLVKRTGEKVFLECVQDMDHENMFWYRQDPGLGLRLIYFSYDVKMKEKGDIPEGYSVSREKKERFSLILESASTNQTSMYLCASNAVGGHEAFFGQGTRLTVV.

This clonotype was picked up many times. The rearrangement uses TRBV4-1 and TRBJ1-5; weak D call: TRBD1 (5 bases). The CDR3 runs to 15 residues. Germline CDR1 is MGHRA and CDR2 is YSYEKL. Trimming took 0 bases from V and 1 from J, leaving 7 bases between them. The DNA of the CDR3 is TGCGCCAGCAGCCAAGATTCAGGGAGCAATCAGCCCCAGCATTTT. It codes for CASSQDSGSNQPQHF.

The sample holds a few counts of this clonotype. The chain is built from TRBV12-3 or TRBV12-4 and TRBJ2-3, with TRBD2 matching 10 bases. With 5 bases clipped from V and 5 bases from J, the junction kept 10 bases outside the gene matches. There are 16 residues in the CDR3. The CDR3 coding sequence is TGTGCCAGCAGTCCAATGACTAGCGGGCCGGGAGATACGCAGTATTTT. Protein: CASSPMTSGPGDTQYF.

This clonotype was picked up many times. The gene calls are TRBV6-1 and TRBJ1-1, with 11 bases aligning to TRBD1. The CDR3 contains 16 residues. V dropped 3 bases and J dropped 1; count of bases not matched to a gene: 4. Germline V CDR1 and CDR2: MNHNS, SASEGT. Here the CDR3 reads CASSDGQGAGNTEAFF. The CDR3, as DNA: TGTGCCAGCAGTGACGGACAGGGGGCGGGGAACACTGAAGCTTTCTTT.

This clonotype was recorded many times. The chain carries TRBV12-3 or TRBV12-4 and TRBJ1-3; D remains ambiguous. V was shortened by 6 bases and J by 0 bases, with 6 bases between the two germline ends. This CDR3 has 13 amino acids. The CDR3 DNA reads as TGTGCCAGCAGCACGAGCTCTGGAAACACCATATATTTT. Protein sequence: CASSTSSGNTIYF.

This clonotype was observed at least ten times. The V gene is TRBV28, the J gene TRBJ1-1, with D tentatively TRBD1 (5 bases). CDR1 is MDHEN and CDR2 is SYDVKM in the germline V gene. This CDR3 region has 12 residues. V lost 8 bases and J 1 base, leaving 8 bases between the germline ends. In DNA form, the CDR3 reads TGTGCCAGCCGCGACAGGAACACTGAAGCTTTCTTT. It is translated as CASRDRNTEAFF.

The chain combines TRBV20-1 with TRBJ1-1; D remains ambiguous. V gave up 4 bases and J gave up 7 bases, with 13 bases separating them. There are 12 residues in the CDR3. Germline lookup yields CDR1 DFQATT and CDR2 SNEGSKA (reference sequence). In DNA form, the CDR3 reads TGCAGTGCTAAGTCCGGCAGTATTGAAGCTTTCTTT. Its protein is CSAKSGSIEAFF.

This clonotype was picked up many times. The rearrangement links TRBV7-8 to TRBJ1-4; D might be TRBD1 (6 bases). The CDR3 sequence is 13 residues long. Germline lookup yields CDR1 SGHVS and CDR2 FQNEAQ. V was pared by 7 bases and J by 7 bases, with 13 bases between. In DNA form, the CDR3 reads TGTGCCAGCACCGCGGGGGGCGTTGAAAAACTGTTTTTT. This codes for CASTAGGVEKLFF.

This clonotype was found many times. The rearrangement uses TRBV11-2 and TRBJ2-7; TRBD1 matches at 7 bases. The germline CDR1 and CDR2 sequences are SGHAT and FQNNGV. Unmatched junction bases numbered 9, after V lost 5 bases and J lost 5 bases. CDR3 size: 14 residues. The CDR3 DNA reads as TGTGCCAGCAGCCCCCCGGACAGGAATAACGAGCAGTACTTC. Amino acid sequence: CASSPPDRNNEQYF.

The chain couples TRBV3-1 to TRBJ1-1; the D is unclear. The V and J ends lost 5 bases and 6 bases respectively, with 10 bases between them. The CDR3 totals 12 residues. CDR1 is LGHDT, CDR2 YNNKEL, per germline (reference sequence). DNA of the CDR3: TGTGCCAGCAGCTTTCAGACTTCTGAAGCTTTCTTT. Amino acid sequence: CASSFQTSEAFF.

This clonotype was counted a few times. The rearrangement joins TRBV29-1 to TRBJ1-5; 7 bases are a match to TRBD1. The CDR3 sequence is 13 residues long. The germline CDR1 and CDR2 sequences are SQVTM and ANQGSEA. With 4 bases clipped from V and 4 bases from J, the junction kept 4 bases outside the gene matches. CDR3 loop: CSVATGSNQPQHF. Here the CDR3 DNA reads TGCAGCGTTGCGACAGGGTCAAATCAGCCCCAGCATTTT.